A selection of T cell receptor beta chains follows, all from one sample in a study of blood T cell repertoires in COVID-19. Using immunoSEQ multiplex PCR, the repertoire was profiled, and TCRdb retains in-frame clones only, with some absent. The sample carries fewer than 200,000 clones, roughly 82% recorded once. Sequenced sample: PBMCs or T cells enriched from blood (not recorded which). The receptor set was obtained from a woman aged 55-70 years with acute COVID-19. The CDR3 runs from the conserved cysteine through the conserved F or W. Fields, in order: V gene, clone size, J gene, D gene, CDR3 protein, CDR3 DNA. A D gene is named only where the DNA matches it firmly. A clone size is listed for some rows: how often the clone was seen (once, few, many), or a class if it is expanded.

TRBV30	.	TRBJ2-1	TRBD2	CAWESGGHNEQFF	TGTGCCTGGGAAAGCGGGGGGCACAATGAGCAGTTCTTC
TRBV6-5	.	TRBJ2-1	TRBD2	CASSYGTSGKLNEQFF	TGTGCCAGCAGTTACGGGACTAGCGGGAAATTAAATGAGCAGTTCTTC
TRBV6-5	once	TRBJ1-1	.	CATTYTPAGTEAFF	TGTGCCACCACTTACACCCCCGCGGGCACTGAAGCTTTCTTT
TRBV12-3/TRBV12-4	.	TRBJ2-4	TRBD1	CASRGTGLIQYF	TGTGCCAGCAGGGGGACAGGGCTCATTCAGTACTTC
TRBV7-8	few	TRBJ2-7	.	CASSRRSRGYYEQYF	TGTGCCAGCAGCCGACGTAGCAGGGGTTATTACGAGCAGTACTTC
TRBV7-9	.	TRBJ2-1	TRBD2	CASSFGLAGYNEQFF	TGTGCCAGCAGCTTCGGACTAGCGGGGTACAATGAGCAGTTCTTC
TRBV3-1/TRBV3-2	few	TRBJ1-4	TRBD1	CASSQDPGTGGKLFF	TGTGCCAGCAGCCAAGACCCAGGGACAGGGGGAAAACTGTTTTTT
TRBV11-1	few	TRBJ2-5	.	CASSATEETQYF	TGTGCCAGCAGCGCAACGGAGGAGACCCAGTACTTC
TRBV6-5	.	TRBJ1-1	.	CASGRQTNTEAFF	TGTGCCAGCGGCAGACAGACGAACACTGAAGCTTTCTTT
TRBV20-1	.	TRBJ2-5	.	CSARRETQYF	TGCAGTGCCAGACGGGAGACCCAGTACTTC
TRBV3-1/TRBV3-2	.	TRBJ2-5	.	CASSGLGGRSETQYF	TGTGCCAGCAGTGGTCTAGGTGGGAGGTCGGAGACCCAGTACTTC